This T cell receptor (beta chain) is drawn from a study of low-dose radiotherapy and immunotherapy resistance in tumors. This CDR3 contains 13 residues. Trimming cost V 6 bases and J 7 bases; bases outside gene matches: 4. Germline V gene lookup returns CDR1 SNHLY and CDR2 FYNNEI. With TRAV- and TRBV-specific primers, first-strand cDNA was made, covering the alpha and beta chains. The authors amplified TCRs for approximately 20 PCR cycles with a constant-region primer and a V-primer adapter. TCRdb itself ran the reads through MiXCR, one entry per CDR3 protein. This sample has about 6,600 distinct CDR3 sequences, with around 53% found just once.

This clonotype was obtained from a human donor with advanced metastatic prostate, ovarian, gallbladder or colorectal cancer (not recorded which). This table probably holds off-target reads from a library built for another chain. This chain links TRBV2 with TRBJ2-1, with 9 bases fitting TRBD1. The CDR3 here is CASSAGTGNEQFF. The DNA of the CDR3 is TGTGCCAGCAGCGCCGGGACAGGGAATGAGCAGTTCTTC.